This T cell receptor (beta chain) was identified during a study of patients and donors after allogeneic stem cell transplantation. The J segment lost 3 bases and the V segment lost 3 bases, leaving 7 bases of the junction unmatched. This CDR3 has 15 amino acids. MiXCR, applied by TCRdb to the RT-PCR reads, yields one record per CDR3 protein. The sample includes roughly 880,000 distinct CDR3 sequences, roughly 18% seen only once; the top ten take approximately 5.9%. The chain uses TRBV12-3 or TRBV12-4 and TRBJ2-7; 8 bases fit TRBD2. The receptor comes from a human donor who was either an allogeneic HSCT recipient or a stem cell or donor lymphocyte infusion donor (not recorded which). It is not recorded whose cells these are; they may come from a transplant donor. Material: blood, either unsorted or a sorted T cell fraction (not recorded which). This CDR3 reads CASSFQREFHYEQYF. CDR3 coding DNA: TGTGCCAGCAGTTTTCAGCGGGAGTTCCACTACGAGCAGTACTTC.